This TCR beta chain was sequenced for a study of blood T cell repertoires in COVID-19. As for the study in general: Samples representing acute and convalescent COVID-19 were sourced from the United States, Italy and Spain. Nucleic acid was either cDNA or gDNA, and it came from T cells, B-cell-depleted T cells, or PBMCs.

Seattle researchers signed up patients amid active infection and tracked them longitudinally. Original data processing: Amplification with reference gene primers provided the estimates of nucleated cell counts. This table comes from immunoSEQ multiplex PCR, and its TCRdb copy is limited to in-frame clones, with some not included. The V and J calls and clone size are taken from that table; D and trimming were inferred from the DNA. The sample carries some 230,000 clones, approximately 85% recorded once. This clone was seen only a few times. The sequencing input was peripheral blood. The sequence was collected from an elderly woman with COVID-19, enrolled during active disease.

CDR3 sequence: CASSAPVTDFWNYGYTF. The CDR3 DNA reads as TGTGCCAGCAGCGCCCCCGTGACAGACTTCTGGAACTATGGCTACACCTTC. The chain links TRBV2 to TRBJ1-2; D is perhaps TRBD1 (5 bases). Germline V gene lookup returns CDR1 SNHLY and CDR2 FYNNEI. This CDR3 spans 17 amino acids. Trimming removed 6 bases at V and 2 bases at J, with 22 bases between.